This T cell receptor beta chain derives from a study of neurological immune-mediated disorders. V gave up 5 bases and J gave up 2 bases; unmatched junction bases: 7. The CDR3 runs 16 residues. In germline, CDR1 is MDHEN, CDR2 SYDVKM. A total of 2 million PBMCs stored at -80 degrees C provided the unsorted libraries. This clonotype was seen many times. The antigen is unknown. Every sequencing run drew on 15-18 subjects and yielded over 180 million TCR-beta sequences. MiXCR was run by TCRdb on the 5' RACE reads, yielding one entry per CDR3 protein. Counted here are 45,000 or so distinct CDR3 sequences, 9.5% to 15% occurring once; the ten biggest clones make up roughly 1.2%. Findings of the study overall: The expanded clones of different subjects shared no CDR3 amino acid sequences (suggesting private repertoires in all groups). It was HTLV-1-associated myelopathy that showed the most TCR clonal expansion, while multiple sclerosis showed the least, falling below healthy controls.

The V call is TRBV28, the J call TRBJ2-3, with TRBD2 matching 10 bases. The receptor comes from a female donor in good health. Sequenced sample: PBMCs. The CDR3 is CASSPGTSAATDTQYF. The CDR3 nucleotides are TGTGCCAGCAGTCCGGGGACTAGCGCAGCCACAGATACGCAGTATTTT. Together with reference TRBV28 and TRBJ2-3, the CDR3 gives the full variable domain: DVKVTQSSRYLVKRTGEKVFLECVQDMDHENMFWYRQDPGLGLRLIYFSYDVKMKEKGDIPEGYSVSREKKERFSLILESASTNQTSMYLCASSPGTSAATDTQYFGPGTRLTVL.